This T cell receptor beta chain was sequenced during a study of T cells in Graves' hyperthyroidism and ophthalmopathy. Study-wide points: The model identified upcoming ophthalmopathy a median around 6 months ahead of onset.

Template material for amplifying TCR beta CDR3 regions consisted of RNA transcripts. A set of HTBI primers served as the primers for a first-round RT-PCR of the TCR CDR3. TCRdb recomputed calls from the multiplex PCR reads with MiXCR, one row per CDR3 protein. Of about 690,000 distinct CDR3 sequences in the sample, about 18% were seen once. This clonotype came up many times. What it binds is not known. The sequenced sample was blood. The receptor was derived from a man between 45 and 60 years old with Graves' hyperthyroidism.

CDR3 residues: CASTLGSGDNEQFF. The CDR3, as DNA: TGTGCCAGCACCCTGGGGAGCGGGGACAATGAGCAGTTCTTC. The chain combines TRBV11-2 with TRBJ2-1, with TRBD2 matching over 7 bases. From germline, CDR1 is SGHAT and CDR2 FQNNGV. The CDR3 totals 14 residues. The ends lost 7 bases at V and 5 bases at J; junction bases unmatched: 8.